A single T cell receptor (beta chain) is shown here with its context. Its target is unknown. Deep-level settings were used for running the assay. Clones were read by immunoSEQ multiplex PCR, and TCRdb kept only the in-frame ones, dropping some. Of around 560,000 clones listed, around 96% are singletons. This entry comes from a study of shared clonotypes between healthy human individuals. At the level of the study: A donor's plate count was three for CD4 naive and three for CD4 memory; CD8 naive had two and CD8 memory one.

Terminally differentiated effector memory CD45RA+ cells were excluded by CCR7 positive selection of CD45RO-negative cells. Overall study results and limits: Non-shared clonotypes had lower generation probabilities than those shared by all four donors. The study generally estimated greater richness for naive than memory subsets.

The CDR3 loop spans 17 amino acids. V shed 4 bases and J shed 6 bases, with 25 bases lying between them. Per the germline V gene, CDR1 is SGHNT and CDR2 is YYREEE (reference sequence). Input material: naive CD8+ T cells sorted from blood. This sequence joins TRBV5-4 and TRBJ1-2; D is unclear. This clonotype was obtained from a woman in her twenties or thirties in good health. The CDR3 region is CASSPAVLRRGMDGYTF. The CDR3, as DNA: TGTGCCAGCAGCCCGGCCGTCCTCAGGCGAGGGATGGATGGCTACACCTTC.